These 20 T cell receptor beta chains were all obtained from the same sample, sequenced in a study of T cell responses to AZD1222 COVID-19 vaccine. Libraries were prepared by immunoSEQ multiplex PCR; TCRdb keeps only in-frame clonotypes and omits some of them. This table holds 250,000 to 300,000 clones, 94% found once. Sequenced here: peripheral blood, sampled 28 days after the second AZD1222 dose. These receptors all stem from an adult who received the AZD1222 COVID-19 vaccine.

The chain recombines TRBV6-2 or TRBV6-3 with TRBJ1-5, with a possible D match to TRBD1 (5 bases). The CDR3 totals 14 residues. Per the germline V gene, CDR1 is MNHEY and CDR2 is SVGEGT. V lost 5 bases and J lost 4, with 12 bases in between. CDR3 nucleotide sequence: TGTGCCAGCAGTGGGGCGAATGGGAATCAGCCCCAGCATTTT. Translation gives CASSGANGNQPQHF.

The CDR3 coding sequence is TGTGCCAGCAGCACGTCGTGGGGGAGGGAGACCCAGTACTTC. It codes for CASSTSWGRETQYF. The V call is TRBV3-1 (or the pseudogene TRBV3-2), the J call TRBJ2-5; D is possibly TRBD2 (6 bases). The CDR3 spans 14 residues. Trimming removed 5 bases at V and 5 bases at J, with 15 bases between. Germline V gene sequence: CDR1 LGHDT, CDR2 YNNKEL (reference sequence).

This clone was found once. The CDR3 DNA sequence: TGTGCCAGTAGTTCCCCCCTTATTAACACCGGGGAGCTGTTTTTT. It codes for CASSSPLINTGELFF. The rearrangement uses TRBV19 and TRBJ2-2; D is undetermined. V was pared by 5 bases and J by 2 bases, with 12 bases between. The CDR3 is 15 residues long. Germline lookup yields CDR1 LNHDA and CDR2 SQIVND (reference sequence).

The rearrangement links TRBV7-3 to TRBJ2-3; 9 positions match TRBD1. With V trimmed by 8 bases and J by 0 bases, 0 bases remained unmatched. CDR3 length: 13 residues. Germline assignment: CDR1 SGHTA and CDR2 FQGTGA. CDR3 residues: CASGTGSTDTQYF. The CDR3 coding sequence is TGTGCCAGCGGGACAGGGAGCACAGATACGCAGTATTTT.

The chain uses TRBV6-5 and TRBJ1-4; 8 nucleotides line up with TRBD1. The CDR3 spans 15 residues. From germline, CDR1 is MNHEY and CDR2 SVGAGI. V shed 6 bases and J 14 bases; nucleotides not matched to a gene: 17. CDR3 in amino acids: CASRGVQGESGRLFF. The CDR3 nucleotides read TGTGCCAGCAGGGGGGTACAGGGGGAATCTGGTAGGCTGTTTTTT.

The sample holds one count of this clone. The sample holds other DNA sequences that translate to the same CDR3. The chain combines TRBV28 with TRBJ1-2; no reliable D call. Germline assignment: CDR1 MDHEN and CDR2 SYDVKM. Trimming left V 5 bases short and J 5 bases short, with 9 bases between. This CDR3 has 12 residues. CDR3 sequence reads: CASSLGDYGYTF. The CDR3 nucleotides are TGTGCCAGCAGTCTCGGGGATTATGGCTACACCTTC.

The chain uses TRBV5-6 and TRBJ2-7; 10 positions match TRBD1. Germline V gives CDR1 SGHDT, CDR2 YYEEEE. The CDR3 runs 15 residues. After removal of 4 bases from V and 7 bases from J, the junction contained 11 bases not matched to a gene. The CDR3, as DNA: TGTGCCAGCAGCCCCGGGACAGGGGTTTGGGGGGAGCAGTACTTC. This codes for CASSPGTGVWGEQYF.

This chain joins TRBV6-6 and TRBJ1-1; D gene unclear. Germline CDR1 is MNHNY and CDR2 is SVGAGI (reference sequence). The length of the CDR3 is 11 residues. Trimming took off 2 bases at V and 8 bases at J, with 6 bases between the two ends. The CDR3 is CASSYPGEAFF. CDR3 DNA sequence: TGTGCCAGCAGTTACCCGGGGGAAGCTTTCTTT.

The chain is built from TRBV27 and TRBJ1-6, with no clear D. The CDR3 length is 16 residues. Trimming stripped 3 bases from V and 2 bases from J, with 11 bases between. Germline CDR1 reads MNHEY; CDR2 reads SMNVEV (reference sequence). The CDR3: CASSFQALTYNSPLHF. CDR3 in DNA: TGTGCCAGCAGTTTTCAGGCGCTAACCTATAATTCACCCCTCCACTTT.

The rearrangement links TRBV19 to TRBJ2-1; weak D call: TRBD2 (6 bases). V was shortened by 8 bases and J by 0 bases, with 8 bases between the two germline ends. Germline CDR1 LNHDA, CDR2 SQIVND (reference sequence). The CDR3 consists of 13 residues. CDR3 coding DNA: TGTGCCAGTGCGGGAAGCTCCTACAATGAGCAGTTCTTC. This translates into CASAGSSYNEQFF.

The rearrangement uses TRBV3-1 (or the pseudogene TRBV3-2) and TRBJ2-1; possibly TRBD2 for D (6 bases). CDR1 and CDR2 (germline): LGHDT, YNNKEL (reference sequence). V was pared by 1 base and J by 3 bases, with 10 bases between. This CDR3 region has 15 residues. CDR3: CASSQGVGGYNEQFF. CDR3 in DNA: TGTGCCAGCAGCCAAGGGGTGGGAGGCTACAATGAGCAGTTCTTC.

The chain combines TRBV6-2 or TRBV6-3 with TRBJ1-1; no clear D. This CDR3 spans 15 amino acids. Per the germline V gene, CDR1 is MNHEY and CDR2 is SVGEGT. With 0 bases removed from V and 4 bases from J, the gap between germline ends came to 12 bases. This CDR3 reads CASSYSYRVGTEAFF. In DNA, the CDR3 is TGTGCCAGCAGTTACTCGTACCGGGTTGGCACTGAAGCTTTCTTT.

This chain connects TRBV5-1 to TRBJ1-3; 9 nucleotides match TRBD1. The V and J ends lost 4 bases and 3 bases, in that order; junction bases with no gene match: 8. The CDR3 is made up of 16 amino acids. Per germline, CDR1 SGHRS and CDR2 YFSETQ. The CDR3 region has the DNA TGCGCCAGCAGCCCCAGACAGGGGGTGGTTGGAAACACCATATATTTT. Translation gives CASSPRQGVVGNTIYF.

V usage is TRBV20-1 and J usage is TRBJ2-1; D is unresolved. Germline lookup yields CDR1 DFQATT and CDR2 SNEGSKA (reference sequence). The CDR3 loop spans 11 amino acids. The ends were cut back, 5 bases at V and 6 bases at J, with 8 bases in the middle. The CDR3 here is CSARPGNEQFF. The CDR3 DNA sequence: TGCAGTGCTCGTCCAGGCAATGAGCAGTTCTTC.

This clone was observed a single time. This chain connects TRBV7-6 to TRBJ2-7, with 9 positions matching TRBD1. V lost 1 base, J lost 4 bases, and 5 bases stayed unmatched. The CDR3 extends over 15 amino acids. Germline-derived CDR1 and CDR2 are SGHVS and FNYEAQ. CDR3 protein: CASSLGGTGHYEQYF. The CDR3, as DNA: TGTGCCAGCAGCTTAGGAGGGACAGGGCATTACGAGCAGTACTTC.

The chain carries TRBV19 and TRBJ2-6; 9 nucleotides match TRBD2. This CDR3 is 17 amino acids long. Losses at the gene ends were 4 bases for V and 0 bases for J; bases not matched to a gene: 4. Germline lookup yields CDR1 LNHDA and CDR2 SQIVND (reference sequence). CDR3 amino acids: CASSTSGVISGANVLTF. CDR3 bases: TGTGCCAGTAGTACTAGCGGGGTGATCTCTGGGGCCAACGTCCTGACTTTC.

V is TRBV6-5 and J is TRBJ1-2, with TRBD1 matching over 9 bases. The CDR3 is 14 residues long. With 6 bases clipped from V and 7 bases from J, the junction kept 9 bases outside the gene matches. CDR1 is MNHEY and CDR2 is SVGAGI in the germline V gene. The CDR3, as DNA: TGTGCCAGCAGCCGCGGGACAGGGCCTCTTGGCTACACCTTC. This sequence encodes CASSRGTGPLGYTF.

The V call is TRBV15, the J call TRBJ2-7; D may be TRBD1 (6 bases). V was trimmed by 0 bases and J by 4 bases, leaving 16 bases between them. Germline CDR1 and CDR2: LNHNV and YYDKDF (reference sequence). CDR3 size: 16 residues. DNA for the CDR3: TGTGCCACCAGCAGAGAGGCAAACAGGGTGGGGTACGAGCAGTACTTC. This encodes CATSREANRVGYEQYF.

The chain carries TRBV5-4 and TRBJ2-7; 7 bases agree with TRBD2. V trimming: 1 base; J trimming: 2 bases; junction bases outside the gene matches: 6. The CDR3 contains 15 residues. Germline V gene lookup returns CDR1 SGHNT and CDR2 YYREEE (reference sequence). The CDR3 sequence: CASSLQRGGTYEQYF. In DNA, the CDR3 is TGTGCCAGCAGCTTGCAGCGGGGTGGGACCTACGAGCAGTACTTC.

The CDR3 sequence is CASSSGTGPYGYTF. CDR3 DNA: TGTGCCAGCAGTTCAGGGACAGGTCCCTATGGCTACACCTTC. The chain recombines TRBV28 with TRBJ1-2, with 8 bases identical to TRBD1. The CDR3 is made up of 14 amino acids. Germline CDR1 is MDHEN and CDR2 is SYDVKM. The V and J ends lost 4 bases and 4 bases, in that order; junction bases with no gene match: 5.